The clone carrying this T cell receptor (beta chain) appeared a single time. Its antigen is currently unknown. This sample was taken from a study of vaccination effects on CD4 cells after COVID-19. Sequencing was preceded by expansion of antigen-specific CD4+ T cells with viral peptide pools in the ViraFEST assay. It was after 10 days of culture that CD4+ T cells were isolated. The cohort was immunized with two doses of either the BNT162b2 or mRNA-1273 vaccine. V lost 0 bases, J lost 5 bases, and 6 bases lay in between. Germline-derived CDR1 and CDR2 are SGHNT and YYREEE (reference sequence). The CDR3 is 13 amino acids. The protocol was immunoSEQ multiplex PCR, while the TCRdb copy is restricted to in-frame clones and leaves out a portion. The sample has roughly 46,000 clones; over 60% are singletons.

The receptor comes from a human donor who received a COVID-19 vaccine. The sequencing here drew on CD4+ T cells from PBMCs cultured with HCoV-OC43 spike peptides, taken after COVID-19 vaccination. The subset here: HCoV-OC43 spike overlapping peptide pool stimulation. This chain uses TRBV5-4 with TRBJ2-1; D gene uncertain. The CDR3, as DNA: TGTGCCAGCAGCTTGGTTATCGACAATGAGCAGTTCTTC. Protein: CASSLVIDNEQFF.